This record looks at one T cell receptor beta chain sequence and its context. Germline V lookup: CDR1 LNHNV, CDR2 YYDKDF (reference sequence). V was clipped by 0 bases and J by 5 bases; unmatched bases: 7. This CDR3 has 18 residues. The data were taken from a study of blood T cell repertoires in COVID-19. Data came from immunoSEQ multiplex PCR; TCRdb stores just in-frame clones and leaves some out. The sample yields more than 95,000 clones, approximately 85% seen once. The V call is TRBV15, the J call TRBJ2-3, with 14 bases identical to TRBD2. Material for sequencing was peripheral blood. The sequence was collected from a man aged 80 or over with active or convalescent COVID-19. CDR3 region: CATSREATSGRAKDTQYF. The CDR3, as DNA: TGTGCCACCAGCAGAGAGGCGACTAGCGGGAGGGCCAAAGATACGCAGTATTTT.